Below are 26 T cell receptor beta chains sequenced from a single sample in a study of T-cell reconstitution after alpha-beta-depleted transplantation in children. Unique molecular identifiers were built into the TCRbeta library. TCRdb re-called the PCR reads with MiXCR, one entry per CDR3 protein. Of some 310,000 distinct CDR3 sequences in the sample, about a quarter were seen once. The source material was PBMCs, mostly from graft donor cells, sampled 180 days after TCRalphabeta/CD19-depleted stem cell transplant. The source is a male patient under 18 who had a stem cell transplant for acute lymphoblastic leukemia, so the T cells may come from the graft donor.

V and J are TRBV4-1 and TRBJ2-7; 13 positions match TRBD2. Germline CDR1 MGHRA, CDR2 YSYEKL. V was clipped by 6 bases and J by 5 bases; unmatched bases: 7. The CDR3 contains 15 residues. The CDR3 loop reads CASSGLAGEFHEQYF. The CDR3 bases are TGCGCCAGCAGTGGACTAGCGGGAGAGTTCCACGAGCAGTACTTC.

The chain has TRBV29-1 and TRBJ2-3, with TRBD2 matching 7 bases. The germline V gene encodes CDR1 SQVTM and CDR2 ANQGSEA. The junction had 9 bases not matched to a gene; V was cut back by 7 bases and J by 2 bases. CDR3 length: 14 amino acids. The CDR3 spells CSAVGDYYTDTQYF. The CDR3 nucleotides are TGCAGCGCCGTCGGGGACTACTACACAGATACGCAGTATTTT.

The chain couples TRBV2 to TRBJ1-3; tentatively, D is TRBD1 (5 bases). The CDR3 loop spans 16 amino acids. V lost 6 bases and J 0 bases, leaving 15 bases between the germline ends. Germline CDR1 and CDR2: SNHLY and FYNNEI. The CDR3 region has the DNA TGTGCCAGCAGGGGCGACAGATTACGCTCTGGAAACACCATATATTTT. It codes for CASRGDRLRSGNTIYF. Full variable domain (rest looked up from reference TRBV2 and TRBJ1-3): EPEVTQTPSHQVTQMGQEVILRCVPISNHLYFYWYRQILGQKVEFLVSFYNNEISEKSEIFDDQFSVERPDGSNFTLKIRSTKLEDSAMYFCASRGDRLRSGNTIYFGEGSWLTVV.

In this sample, this clonotype turned up a few times. This chain connects TRBV7-9 to TRBJ2-1; 14 bases are a match to TRBD2. The CDR3 spans 17 residues. Looked up from germline, CDR1 is SEHNR and CDR2 is FQNEAQ (reference sequence). After removal of 3 bases from V and 6 bases from J, the junction contained 7 bases not matched to a gene. Here the CDR3 reads CASSLGTSGSKGNEQFF. CDR3 bases: TGTGCCAGCAGCTTGGGGACTAGCGGGAGTAAAGGCAATGAGCAGTTCTTC.

The chain employs TRBV14 and TRBJ1-2, with D uncertain. The CDR3 extends over 13 amino acids. Germline V gene sequence: CDR1 SGHDN, CDR2 FVKESK. Trimming shortened V by 1 base and J by 8 bases, and 11 bases separated the two germline ends. The CDR3 DNA reads as TGTGCCAGCAGCCAAGTGACCCTGGAGGGCTACACCTTC. It is translated as CASSQVTLEGYTF. Complete variable domain (other parts from reference TRBV14 and TRBJ1-2): EAGVTQFPSHSVIEKGQTVTLRCDPISGHDNLYWYRRVMGKEIKFLLHFVKESKQDESGMPNNRFLAERTGGTYSTLKVQPAELEDSGVYFCASSQVTLEGYTFGSGTRLTVV.

The table lists this clonotype with a few counts. This chain joins TRBV5-6 and TRBJ2-7; perhaps TRBD1 as D (6 bases). Trimming took 1 base from V and 0 from J, leaving 17 bases between them. The CDR3 is made up of 17 amino acids. CDR1 and CDR2 from the germline V gene are SGHDT and YYEEEE. Here the CDR3 reads CASSLPQQGWSSYEQYF. In nucleotides, the CDR3 is TGTGCCAGCAGCTTGCCCCAACAGGGCTGGAGCTCCTACGAGCAGTACTTC.

The chain has TRBV10-1 and TRBJ1-6, with no clear D. The CDR3 is 13 residues long. V lost 4 bases and J 6 bases, leaving 7 bases between the germline ends. The germline gives CDR1 WNHNN, CDR2 SYGVQD (reference sequence). The CDR3 region has the DNA TGCGCCAGCAGTGTGAACCTTAATTCACCCCTCCACTTT. Its translation: CASSVNLNSPLHF.

This clonotype was found a few times. The chain uses TRBV7-6 and TRBJ2-7; D is unclear. The CDR3 length is 12 residues. Germline V gives CDR1 SGHVS, CDR2 FNYEAQ. V lost 4 bases, J lost 4 bases, and 8 bases lay in between. In DNA form, the CDR3 reads TGTGCCAGCAGCTCCTATCGTTACGAGCAGTACTTC. Its translation: CASSSYRYEQYF. Full variable domain (rest looked up from reference TRBV7-6 and TRBJ2-7): GAGVSQSPRYKVTKRGQDVALRCDPISGHVSLYWYRQALGQGPEFLTYFNYEAQQDKSGLPNDRFSAERPEGSISTLTIQRTEQRDSAMYRCASSSYRYEQYFGPGTRLTVT.

DNA for the CDR3: TGTGCCAGCAGCTTTCTCCAGGGAGGGGCCTACGAGCAGTACTTC. Its translation is CASSFLQGGAYEQYF. The V call is TRBV3-1, the J call TRBJ2-7, with 7 bases that match TRBD2. The CDR3 extends over 15 amino acids. V shed 5 bases, J shed 2 bases, and the junction held 9 bases outside the gene matches. Per germline, CDR1 LGHDT and CDR2 YNNKEL (reference sequence).

This clonotype has ten or more counts. The rearrangement uses TRBV27 and TRBJ2-1, with D hard to call. V shed 2 bases and J shed 5 bases, with 4 bases lying between them. Germline V lookup: CDR1 MNHEY, CDR2 SMNVEV (reference sequence). CDR3 size: 12 residues. The CDR3 DNA reads as TGTGCCAGCAGTTTACACCACAATGAGCAGTTCTTC. Translation gives CASSLHHNEQFF.

This rearrangement joins TRBV28 to TRBJ1-2; D unclear. V dropped 2 bases and J dropped 1 base, with 5 bases sitting between them. The germline V gene encodes CDR1 MDHEN and CDR2 SYDVKM. This CDR3 spans 13 amino acids. The CDR3 loop reads CASSLADNYGYTF. The CDR3 bases are TGTGCCAGCAGTTTAGCTGATAACTATGGCTACACCTTC.

This clonotype was seen a handful of times. The CDR3 nucleotides read TGTGCCACCAGCAGAGAGGGGACAGCCGTCTATGGCTACACCTTC. The encoded protein is CATSREGTAVYGYTF. The chain carries TRBV15 and TRBJ1-2; 7 bases match TRBD1. The CDR3 runs 15 residues. CDR1 is LNHNV, CDR2 YYDKDF, per germline (reference sequence). With V trimmed by 0 bases and J by 4 bases, 5 bases remained unmatched.

The rearrangement links TRBV10-1 to TRBJ2-2; no definite D call. V was cut by 5 bases and J by 1 base, with 8 bases left in between. The CDR3 runs 14 residues. CDR1 and CDR2 (germline): WNHNN, SYGVQD (reference sequence). The CDR3 here is CASSRSKNTGELFF. The CDR3 DNA follows: TGCGCCAGCAGTCGATCGAAGAACACCGGGGAGCTGTTTTTT.

This clonotype has a handful of counts. The chain is built from TRBV12-3 or TRBV12-4 and TRBJ1-5, with 8 bases matching TRBD1. The CDR3 spans 16 residues. The V gene end was trimmed by 4 bases and the J gene end by 2 bases; junction bases not matched to a gene: 7. The CDR3 region has the DNA TGTGCCAGCAGTTCTTTCATGGACAGGGGCAATCAGCCCCAGCATTTT. Encoded protein: CASSSFMDRGNQPQHF.

This clonotype was observed many times. The J gene is TRBJ2-2, the V gene TRBV12-3 or TRBV12-4, with D perhaps TRBD1 (6 bases). The length of the CDR3 is 13 residues. Trimming took 5 bases from V and 6 from J, leaving 10 bases between them. As DNA, the CDR3 is TGTGCCAGCAGTAGTGAGGGGGCCGGGGAGCTGTTTTTT. Its translation: CASSSEGAGELFF.

This clonotype was seen a few times. The V call is TRBV9, the J call TRBJ1-2, with a possible D match to TRBD1 (6 bases). The CDR3 is 13 residues long. Germline V lookup: CDR1 SGDLS, CDR2 YYNGEE. Trimming removed 3 bases from V and 6 bases from J, with 12 bases in between. DNA for the CDR3: TGTGCCAGCAGCGCTTTCGACAGGAATGGCTACACCTTC. Translated, it gives CASSAFDRNGYTF.

The chain employs TRBV2 and TRBJ1-1; 8 bases match TRBD1. The germline CDR1 and CDR2 sequences are SNHLY and FYNNEI. V lost 6 bases and J lost 4; bases outside the gene matches: 10. The CDR3 is 15 amino acids. CDR3 protein: CASSLYSTGGTEAFF. The CDR3 DNA sequence: TGTGCCAGCAGCTTGTATTCAACAGGGGGCACTGAAGCTTTCTTT.

This chain uses TRBV11-2 with TRBJ2-1, with 15 bases fitting TRBD2. Unmatched junction bases numbered 14, after V lost 4 bases and J lost 4 bases. The CDR3 has 20 residues. Germline CDR1 SGHAT, CDR2 FQNNGV. The CDR3 here is CASSSRQGGLAGGGYNEQFF. The CDR3 nucleotides are TGTGCCAGCAGCTCGAGACAGGGGGGACTAGCGGGAGGAGGGTACAATGAGCAGTTCTTC.

The chain carries TRBV4-1 and TRBJ2-1, with TRBD2 matching 11 bases. The CDR3 has 16 amino acids. CDR1 MGHRA and CDR2 YSYEKL come from the germline V gene. Trimming removed 2 bases from V and 5 bases from J; junction bases left unmatched: 5. The CDR3 here is CASSQTPGLADNEQFF. DNA for the CDR3: TGCGCCAGCAGCCAAACCCCGGGACTAGCGGACAATGAGCAGTTCTTC.

This clonotype was observed a handful of times. The chain couples TRBV20-1 to TRBJ1-4; D gene ambiguous. CDR1 and CDR2 from the germline V gene are DFQATT and SNEGSKA (reference sequence). The CDR3 spans 14 residues. V was pared by 0 bases and J by 3 bases, with 8 bases between. CDR3 DNA: TGCAGTGCTAGAGAGGAGTGGCCTAATGAAAAACTGTTTTTT. Its translation is CSAREEWPNEKLFF.

The chain uses TRBV11-2 and TRBJ1-2; D possibly corresponds to TRBD1 (5 bases). Germline V gene sequence: CDR1 SGHAT, CDR2 FQNNGV. Deletions cut 0 bases from V and 2 bases from J, with 16 bases between. The CDR3 length is 17 residues. The CDR3 nucleotides read TGTGCCAGCAGCTTAGAGGGGCCCATAGCAGGGAACTATGGCTACACCTTC. It specifies CASSLEGPIAGNYGYTF. Full variable domain (rest looked up from reference TRBV11-2 and TRBJ1-2): EAGVAQSPRYKIIEKRQSVAFWCNPISGHATLYWYQQILGQGPKLLIQFQNNGVVDDSQLPKDRFSAERLKGVDSTLKIQPAKLEDSAVYLCASSLEGPIAGNYGYTFGSGTRLTVV.

This clonotype has a count of ten or more. The chain employs TRBV7-7 and TRBJ2-5, with 10 bases lining up with TRBD1. The CDR3 is 15 residues long. The ends lost 5 bases at V and 2 bases at J; junction bases unmatched: 5. Germline V gene lookup returns CDR1 SSHAT and CDR2 FNYEAQ (reference sequence). CDR3 protein: CASSRDRGYQETQYF. The CDR3 DNA reads TGTGCCAGCAGCCGGGACAGGGGATATCAAGAGACCCAGTACTTC. The variable domain in full, completed from reference TRBV7-7 and TRBJ2-5, reads GAGVSQSPRYKVTKRGQDVTLRCDPISSHATLYWYQQALGQGPEFLTYFNYEAQPDKSGLPSDRFSAERPEGSISTLTIQRTEQRDSAMYRCASSRDRGYQETQYFGPGTRLLVL.

J is TRBJ1-4 and V is TRBV14, with D unclear. There are 15 residues in the CDR3. CDR1 and CDR2 from the germline V gene are SGHDN and FVKESK. Trimming removed 3 bases from V and 3 bases from J, with 11 bases in between. In nucleotides, the CDR3 is TGTGCCAGCAGCCATAACGGACGGTCTAATGAAAAACTGTTTTTT. Amino acids: CASSHNGRSNEKLFF.

This clonotype has a handful of counts. The chain joins TRBV18 to TRBJ2-5; D possibly corresponds to TRBD1 (6 bases). CDR1 is KGHSH and CDR2 is LQKENI in the germline V gene. This CDR3 has 14 residues. Trimming pared 0 bases from V and 5 bases from J, leaving 10 bases between. CDR3 amino acids: CASSPPGQRETQYF. The CDR3 coding sequence is TGTGCCAGCTCACCACCGGGACAAAGGGAGACCCAGTACTTC.

This clonotype was picked up one time. This chain uses TRBV13 with TRBJ2-2, with D possibly TRBD1 on 6 matching bases. Germline values: CDR1 PRHDT, CDR2 FYEKMQ (reference sequence). V lost 4 bases to trimming and J lost 6 bases, with 27 bases between them. The CDR3 is 19 amino acids. CDR3 nucleotides: TGTGCCAGCAGCTCCCGACAGGATAGGGAAAAAGATCTCTCCGGGGAGCTGTTTTTT. It codes for CASSSRQDREKDLSGELFF.

The table lists this clonotype with a few counts. The rearrangement uses TRBV6-2 or TRBV6-3 and TRBJ2-7; the match to TRBD2 covers 7 bases. The V gene end was trimmed by 8 bases and the J gene end by 0 bases; junction bases not matched to a gene: 10. This CDR3 comprises 15 residues. CDR1 is MNHEY and CDR2 is SVGEGT in the germline V gene. The DNA for the CDR3 is TGTGCCAGCCAGAGACTAGCTGCAAGCTCCTACGAGCAGTACTTC. It specifies CASQRLAASSYEQYF.